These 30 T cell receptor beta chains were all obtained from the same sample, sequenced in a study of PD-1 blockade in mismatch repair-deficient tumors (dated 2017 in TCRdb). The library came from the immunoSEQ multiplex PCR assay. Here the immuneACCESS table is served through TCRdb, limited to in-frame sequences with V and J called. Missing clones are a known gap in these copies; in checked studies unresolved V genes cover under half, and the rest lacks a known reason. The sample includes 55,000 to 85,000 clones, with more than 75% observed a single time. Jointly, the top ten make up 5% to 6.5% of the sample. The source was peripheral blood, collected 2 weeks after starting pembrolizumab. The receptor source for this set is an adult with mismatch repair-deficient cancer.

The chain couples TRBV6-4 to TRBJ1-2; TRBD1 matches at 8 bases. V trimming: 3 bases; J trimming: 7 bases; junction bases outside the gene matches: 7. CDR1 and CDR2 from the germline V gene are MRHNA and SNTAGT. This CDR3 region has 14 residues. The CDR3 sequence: CASSEYYRGGGYTF. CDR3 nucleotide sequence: TGTGCCAGCAGTGAATACTACAGGGGGGGTGGCTACACCTTC.

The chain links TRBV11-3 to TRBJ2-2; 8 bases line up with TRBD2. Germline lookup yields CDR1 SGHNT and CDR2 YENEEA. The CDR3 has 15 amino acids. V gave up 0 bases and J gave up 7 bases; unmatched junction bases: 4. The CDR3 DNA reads TGTGCCAGCAGCTTAGACGGGAGGGCCGTCGGGGAGCTGTTTTTT. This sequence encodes CASSLDGRAVGELFF.

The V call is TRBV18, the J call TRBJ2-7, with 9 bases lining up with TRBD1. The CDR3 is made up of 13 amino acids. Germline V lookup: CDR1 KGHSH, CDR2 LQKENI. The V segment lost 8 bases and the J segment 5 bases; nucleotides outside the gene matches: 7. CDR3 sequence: CASTGQGSDEQYF. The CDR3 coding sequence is TGTGCCAGCACGGGACAGGGTTCGGACGAGCAGTACTTC.

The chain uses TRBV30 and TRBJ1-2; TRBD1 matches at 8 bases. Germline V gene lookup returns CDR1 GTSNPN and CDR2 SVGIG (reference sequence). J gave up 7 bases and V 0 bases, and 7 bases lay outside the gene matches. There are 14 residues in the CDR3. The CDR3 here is CAWSVGAGGGGYTF. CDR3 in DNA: TGTGCCTGGAGTGTAGGGGCAGGGGGCGGTGGCTACACCTTC.

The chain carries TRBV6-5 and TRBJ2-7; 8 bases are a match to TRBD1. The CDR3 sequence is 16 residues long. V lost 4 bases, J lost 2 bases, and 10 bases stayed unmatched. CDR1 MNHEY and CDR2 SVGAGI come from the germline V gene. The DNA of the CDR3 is TGTGCCAGCAGTTCCCCCGGGGACAGGAAAACCTACGAGCAGTACTTC. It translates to CASSSPGDRKTYEQYF.

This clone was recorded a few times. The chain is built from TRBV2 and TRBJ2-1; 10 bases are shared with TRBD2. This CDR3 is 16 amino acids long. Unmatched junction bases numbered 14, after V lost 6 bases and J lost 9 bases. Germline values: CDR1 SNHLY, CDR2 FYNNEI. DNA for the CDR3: TGTGCCAGCAGCGGACTAGCGGAACTAGCTAAGGGTGAGCAGTTCTTC. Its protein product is CASSGLAELAKGEQFF. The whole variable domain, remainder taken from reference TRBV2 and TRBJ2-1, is EPEVTQTPSHQVTQMGQEVILRCVPISNHLYFYWYRQILGQKVEFLVSFYNNEISEKSEIFDDQFSVERPDGSNFTLKIRSTKLEDSAMYFCASSGLAELAKGEQFFGPGTRLTVL.

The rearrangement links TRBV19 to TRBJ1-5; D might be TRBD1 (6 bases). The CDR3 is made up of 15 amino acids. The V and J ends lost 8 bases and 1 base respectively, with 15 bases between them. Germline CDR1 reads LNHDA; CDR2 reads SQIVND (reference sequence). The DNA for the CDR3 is TGTGCCAGTTCTTACAGGGCCCAGAGCAATCAGCCCCAGCATTTT. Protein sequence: CASSYRAQSNQPQHF.

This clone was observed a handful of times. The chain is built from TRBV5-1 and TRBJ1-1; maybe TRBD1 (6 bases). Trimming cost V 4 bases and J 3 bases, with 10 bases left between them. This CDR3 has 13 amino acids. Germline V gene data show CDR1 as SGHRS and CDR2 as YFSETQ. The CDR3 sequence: CASSPTGYTEAFF. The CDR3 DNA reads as TGCGCCAGCAGCCCCACAGGGTACACTGAAGCTTTCTTT.

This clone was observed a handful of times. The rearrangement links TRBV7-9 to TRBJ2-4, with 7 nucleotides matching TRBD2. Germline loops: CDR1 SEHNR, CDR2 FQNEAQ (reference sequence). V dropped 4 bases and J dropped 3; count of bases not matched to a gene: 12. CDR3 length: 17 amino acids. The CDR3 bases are TGTGCCAGCAGCTCCCCGCCGGGGGGATCGGGCAAAAACATTCAGTACTTC. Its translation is CASSSPPGGSGKNIQYF.

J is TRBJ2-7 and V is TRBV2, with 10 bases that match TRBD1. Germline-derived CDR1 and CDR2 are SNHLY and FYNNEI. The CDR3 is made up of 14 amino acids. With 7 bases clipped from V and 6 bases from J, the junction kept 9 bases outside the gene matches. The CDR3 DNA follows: TGTGCCAGCACTTCGGACAGGGGGGGAGGCGAGCAGTACTTC. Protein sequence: CASTSDRGGGEQYF.

CDR3 nucleotides: TGTGCCAGCAGCCGTGACAGAGGGGAGCTCTACGAGCAGTACTTC. This encodes CASSRDRGELYEQYF. V is TRBV7-6 and J is TRBJ2-7; D possibly uses TRBD1 or TRBD2 (5 bases each). Deletions cut 5 bases from V and 3 bases from J, with 17 bases between. CDR1 is SGHVS, CDR2 FNYEAQ, per germline. This CDR3 has 15 amino acids.

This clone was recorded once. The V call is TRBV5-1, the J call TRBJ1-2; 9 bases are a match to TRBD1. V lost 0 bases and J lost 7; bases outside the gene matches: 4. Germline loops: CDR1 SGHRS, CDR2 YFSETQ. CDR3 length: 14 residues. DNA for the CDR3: TGCGCCAGCAGCTTGGAACAGGGGGCCGGTGGCTACACCTTC. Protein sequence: CASSLEQGAGGYTF.

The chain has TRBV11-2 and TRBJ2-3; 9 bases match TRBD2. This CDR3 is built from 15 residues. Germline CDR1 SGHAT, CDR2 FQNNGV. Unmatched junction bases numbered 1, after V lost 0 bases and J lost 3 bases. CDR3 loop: CASSLDLAGTDTQYF. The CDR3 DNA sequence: TGTGCCAGCAGCTTAGATCTAGCGGGAACAGATACGCAGTATTTT.

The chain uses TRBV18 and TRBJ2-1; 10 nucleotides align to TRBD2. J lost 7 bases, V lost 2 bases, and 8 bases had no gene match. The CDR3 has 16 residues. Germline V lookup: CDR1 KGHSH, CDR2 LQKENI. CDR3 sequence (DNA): TGTGCCAGCTCACCATCGCTAGCGGGAGTTCAAAATGAGCAGTTCTTC. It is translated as CASSPSLAGVQNEQFF. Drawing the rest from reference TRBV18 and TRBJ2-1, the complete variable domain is NAGVMQNPRHLVRRRGQEARLRCSPMKGHSHVYWYRQLPEEGLKFMVYLQKENIIDESGMPKERFSAEFPKEGPSILRIQQVVRGDSAAYFCASSPSLAGVQNEQFFGPGTRLTVL.

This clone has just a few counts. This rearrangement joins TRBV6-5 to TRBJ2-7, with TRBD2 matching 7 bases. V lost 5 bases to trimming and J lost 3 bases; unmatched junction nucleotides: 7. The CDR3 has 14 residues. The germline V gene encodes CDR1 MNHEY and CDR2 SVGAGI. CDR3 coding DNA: TGTGCCAGCAGTCAACGGACTAGGCTCTACGAGCAGTACTTC. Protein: CASSQRTRLYEQYF.

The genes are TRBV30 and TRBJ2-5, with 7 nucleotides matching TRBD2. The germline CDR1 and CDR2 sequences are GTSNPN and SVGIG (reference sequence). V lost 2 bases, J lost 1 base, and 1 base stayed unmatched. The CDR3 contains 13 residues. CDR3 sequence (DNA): TGTGCCTGGAGTTGGGGGGGCCAAGAGACCCAGTACTTC. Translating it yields CAWSWGGQETQYF.

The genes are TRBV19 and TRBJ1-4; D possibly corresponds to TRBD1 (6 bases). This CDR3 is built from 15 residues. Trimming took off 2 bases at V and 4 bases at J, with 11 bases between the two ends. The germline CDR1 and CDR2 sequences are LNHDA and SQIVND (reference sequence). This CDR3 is CASSITGQRNEKLFF. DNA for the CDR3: TGTGCCAGTAGTATAACGGGACAACGTAATGAAAAACTGTTTTTT.

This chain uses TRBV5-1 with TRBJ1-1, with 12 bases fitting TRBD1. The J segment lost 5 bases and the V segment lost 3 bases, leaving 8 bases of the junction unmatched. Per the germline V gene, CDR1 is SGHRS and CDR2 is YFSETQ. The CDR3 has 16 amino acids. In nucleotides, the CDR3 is TGCGCCAGCAGCTCGGGGACAGGGGGCGCGGGAACTGAAGCTTTCTTT. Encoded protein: CASSSGTGGAGTEAFF.

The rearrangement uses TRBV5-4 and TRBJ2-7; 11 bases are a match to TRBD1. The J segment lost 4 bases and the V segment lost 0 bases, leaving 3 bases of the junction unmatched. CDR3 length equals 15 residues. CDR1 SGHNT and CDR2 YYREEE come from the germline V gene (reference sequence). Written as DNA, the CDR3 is TGTGCCAGCAGCTTGGAGGGACAGGGGGAATACGAGCAGTACTTC. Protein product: CASSLEGQGEYEQYF.

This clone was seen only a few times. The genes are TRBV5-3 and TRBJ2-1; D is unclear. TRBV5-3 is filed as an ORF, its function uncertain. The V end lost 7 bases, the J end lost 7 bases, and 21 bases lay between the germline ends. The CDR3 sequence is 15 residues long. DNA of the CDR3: TGTGCCAGAGGCTATGAGGCCGCTATGTTGAATGAGCAGTTCTTC. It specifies CARGYEAAMLNEQFF.

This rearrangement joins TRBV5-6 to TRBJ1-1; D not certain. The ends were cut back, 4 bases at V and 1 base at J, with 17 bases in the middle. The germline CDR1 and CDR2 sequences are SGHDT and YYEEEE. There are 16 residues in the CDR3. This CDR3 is CASSPRAREANTEAFF. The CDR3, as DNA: TGTGCCAGCAGCCCGAGGGCGCGGGAGGCGAACACTGAAGCTTTCTTT.

The CDR3 bases are TGTGCCAGCAGCCTCCAGACCATATACGGGTACGAGCAGTACTTC. Its protein is CASSLQTIYGYEQYF. The chain employs TRBV13 and TRBJ2-7; no firm D call. V dropped 5 bases and J dropped 4 bases, with 18 bases sitting between them. Germline lookup yields CDR1 PRHDT and CDR2 FYEKMQ (reference sequence). The CDR3 is made up of 15 amino acids.

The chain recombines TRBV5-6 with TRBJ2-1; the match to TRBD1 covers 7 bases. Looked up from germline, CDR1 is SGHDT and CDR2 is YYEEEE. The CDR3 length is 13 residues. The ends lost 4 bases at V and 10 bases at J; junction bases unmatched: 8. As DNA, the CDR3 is TGTGCCAGCAGCGTGGGGACAGCAATCGAGCAGTTCTTC. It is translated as CASSVGTAIEQFF.

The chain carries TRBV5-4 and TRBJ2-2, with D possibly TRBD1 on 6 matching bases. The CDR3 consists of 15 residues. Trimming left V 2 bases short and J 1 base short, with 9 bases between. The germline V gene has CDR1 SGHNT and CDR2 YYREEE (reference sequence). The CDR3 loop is CASSFARGNTGELFF. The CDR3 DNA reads TGTGCCAGCAGCTTCGCCAGGGGGAACACCGGGGAGCTGTTTTTT.

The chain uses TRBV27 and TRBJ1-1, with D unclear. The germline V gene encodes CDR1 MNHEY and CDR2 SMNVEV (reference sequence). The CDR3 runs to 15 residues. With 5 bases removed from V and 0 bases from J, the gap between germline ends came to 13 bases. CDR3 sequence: CASSAPRAMNTEAFF. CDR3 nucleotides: TGTGCCAGCAGTGCCCCGAGGGCGATGAACACTGAAGCTTTCTTT.

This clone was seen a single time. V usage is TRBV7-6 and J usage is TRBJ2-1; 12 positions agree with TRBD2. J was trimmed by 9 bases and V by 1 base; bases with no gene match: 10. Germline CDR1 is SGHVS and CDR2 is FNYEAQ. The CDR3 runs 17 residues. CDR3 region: CASSLGRLAGEGSEQFF. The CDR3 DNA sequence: TGTGCCAGCAGCTTAGGCCGACTAGCGGGAGAGGGCAGTGAGCAGTTCTTC.

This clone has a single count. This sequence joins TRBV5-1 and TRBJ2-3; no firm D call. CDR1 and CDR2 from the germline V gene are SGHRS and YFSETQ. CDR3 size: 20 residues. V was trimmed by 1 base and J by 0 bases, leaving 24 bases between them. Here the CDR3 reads CASSLTVIRPNSPSTDTQYF. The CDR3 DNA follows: TGCGCCAGCAGCTTGACAGTCATAAGACCCAACTCCCCTAGCACAGATACGCAGTATTTT.

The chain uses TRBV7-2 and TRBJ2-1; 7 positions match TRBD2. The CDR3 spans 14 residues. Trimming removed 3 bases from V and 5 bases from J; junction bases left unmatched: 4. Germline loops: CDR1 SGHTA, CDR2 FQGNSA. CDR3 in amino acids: CASSLRLADNEQFF. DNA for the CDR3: TGTGCCAGCAGCTTGCGACTAGCCGACAATGAGCAGTTCTTC. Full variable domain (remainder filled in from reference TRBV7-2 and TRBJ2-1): GAGVSQSPSNKVTEKGKDVELRCDPISGHTALYWYRQSLGQGLEFLIYFQGNSAPDKSGLPSDRFSAERTGGSVSTLTIQRTQQEDSAVYLCASSLRLADNEQFFGPGTRLTVL.

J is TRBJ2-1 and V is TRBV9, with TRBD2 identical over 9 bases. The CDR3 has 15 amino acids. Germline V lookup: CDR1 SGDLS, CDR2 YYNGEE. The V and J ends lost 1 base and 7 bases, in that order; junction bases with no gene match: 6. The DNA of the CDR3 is TGTGCCAGCAGCGTAACTAGCGGGTTCAGGAATGAGCAGTTCTTC. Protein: CASSVTSGFRNEQFF.

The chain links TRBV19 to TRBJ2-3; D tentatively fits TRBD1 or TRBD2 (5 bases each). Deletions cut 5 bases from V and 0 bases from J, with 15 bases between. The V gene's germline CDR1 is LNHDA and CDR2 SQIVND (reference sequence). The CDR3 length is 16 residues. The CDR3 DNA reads TGTGCCAGTAGTGTCGGGACCGCTACTAGCACAGATACGCAGTATTTT. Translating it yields CASSVGTATSTDTQYF.